This T cell receptor (beta chain) was recovered during a study of CD8 T cells in ankylosing spondylitis. Findings and caveats of the study: About 8 highly homologous variants made up a TCR beta motif, and this motif appeared characteristic of ankylosing spondylitis blood. Peripheral blood held disease-linked clones only at relatively low frequency, and these were CD8+. Disease-associated clones were reportedly significantly overrepresented in matched ankylosing spondylitis synovial fluid.

With molecular barcodes, quantitative 5'-RACE was used to make the TCR beta libraries. MiXCR, applied by TCRdb to the 5' RACE reads, yields one record per CDR3 protein. Here the sample spans around 210,000 distinct CDR3 sequences, 8% to 9% being singletons. The table lists this clonotype with many counts. Its antigen is currently unknown. This receptor was taken from a female donor with ankylosing spondylitis or in good health (not recorded which). Sequenced: blood, either unsorted or a sorted T cell fraction (not recorded which).

The CDR3 loop reads CASSLEGLGQGGYTF. In nucleotides, the CDR3 is TGCGCCAGCAGCTTGGAAGGGTTGGGGCAGGGTGGCTACACCTTC. This rearrangement joins TRBV5-1 to TRBJ1-2, with D tentatively TRBD1 (5 bases). This CDR3 is built from 15 residues. V was trimmed by 0 bases and J by 7 bases, leaving 16 bases between them. Germline CDR1 reads SGHRS; CDR2 reads YFSETQ.